The source of this TCR beta chain is a study of T cell responses to AZD1222 COVID-19 vaccine. General study findings and limits: Reports indicate that nearly half of spike-specific TCRs are directed at unmutated variant regions. Clonal diversity was possibly underestimated; the donors were predominantly white British and more often female. Among those given AZD1222, only five or six were seropositive at baseline. Dominant CD4 TCR responses targeted spike regions 160-218 and 743-854.

V lost 0 bases and J lost 5, with 5 bases in between. The CDR3 consists of 13 residues. Germline assignment: CDR1 SGDLS and CDR2 YYNGEE. Sequenced by immunoSEQ multiplex PCR; TCRdb stores in-frame clones only, minus some. The data contain some 180,000 clones, approximately 92% of them singletons. Worth noting for this clone: Its target is not known.

The chain joins TRBV9 to TRBJ2-2; D remains ambiguous. The receptor was isolated from an adult in good health. The sample consisted of peripheral blood, taken on day 0 of AZD1222 vaccination. For the CDR3, the DNA is TGTGCCAGCAGCGTAGCTGGGACCGGGGAGCTGTTTTTT. Translating it yields CASSVAGTGELFF.